Below are 8 T cell receptor beta chains sequenced from a single sample in a study of siplizumab effects on memory and regulatory T cells. TCRdb's copy holds only in-frame clones and misses some; the assay was immunoSEQ multiplex PCR. Counted here are 90,000 to 140,000 clones, about 93% occurring once; the ten biggest clones make up more than 0.3%. What was sequenced was CD4+ T cells sorted from blood. These receptors came from a human donor in good health.

The chain uses TRBV19 and TRBJ1-2; TRBD1 is a possible D gene (5 bases). This CDR3 spans 15 amino acids. From germline, CDR1 is LNHDA and CDR2 SQIVND (reference sequence). The CDR3: CAVKSLGEGRGGYTF. The DNA for the CDR3 is TGTGCTGTAAAGTCACTGGGCGAGGGGCGAGGCGGCTACACCTTC.

This chain links TRBV4-2 with TRBJ2-7, with 12 bases aligning to TRBD2. V lost 3 bases to trimming and J lost 5 bases; unmatched junction nucleotides: 5. Germline V gene lookup returns CDR1 LGHNA and CDR2 YNFKEQ. This CDR3 comprises 15 residues. DNA for the CDR3: TGTGCCAGCAGCCAGAGACTAGCGGGGGACAACGAGCAGTACTTC. Amino acids: CASSQRLAGDNEQYF.

The V gene is TRBV19, the J gene TRBJ2-3, with a possible D match to TRBD2 (6 bases). Germline CDR1 LNHDA, CDR2 SQIVND (reference sequence). V was shortened by 5 bases and J by 0 bases, with 15 bases between the two germline ends. The CDR3 is 16 residues long. CDR3 sequence reads: CASSPGLTTSTDTQYF. As DNA, the CDR3 is TGTGCCAGTAGTCCGGGACTCACAACTAGCACAGATACGCAGTATTTT.

This clone was observed a single time. The V and J genes are TRBV5-6 and TRBJ1-1, with D unresolved. Deletions cut 0 bases from V and 0 bases from J, with 3 bases between. This CDR3 region has 13 residues. The germline gives CDR1 SGHDT, CDR2 YYEEEE. The DNA for the CDR3 is TGTGCCAGCAGCTTGGGGGTGAACACTGAAGCTTTCTTT. Protein: CASSLGVNTEAFF. Filled out from reference TRBV5-6 and TRBJ1-1, the complete variable domain reads DAGVTQSPTHLIKTRGQQVTLRCSPKSGHDTVSWYQQALGQGPQFIFQYYEEEERQRGNFPDRFSGHQFPNYSSELNVNALLLGDSALYLCASSLGVNTEAFFGQGTRLTVV.

V is TRBV30 and J is TRBJ1-2, with D possibly being TRBD1 (6 bases). Germline CDR1 is GTSNPN and CDR2 is SVGIG (reference sequence). The CDR3 sequence is 13 residues long. V lost 0 bases to trimming and J lost 8 bases, with 13 bases between them. The DNA of the CDR3 is TGTGCCTGGAGTGTGCACGCAGGGGTGGGCTACACCTTC. Its translation is CAWSVHAGVGYTF.

This sequence joins TRBV6-1 and TRBJ2-1; TRBD2 is a possible D gene (6 bases). V shed 7 bases and J shed 2 bases, with 12 bases lying between them. In germline, CDR1 is MNHNS, CDR2 SASEGT. This CDR3 has 14 residues. CDR3: CASMGGVTYNEQFF. CDR3 coding DNA: TGTGCCAGCATGGGCGGGGTTACCTACAATGAGCAGTTCTTC.

The chain combines TRBV27 with TRBJ2-1; TRBD2 matches 7 bases. Germline V gene data show CDR1 as MNHEY and CDR2 as SMNVEV (reference sequence). V gave up 5 bases and J gave up 3 bases; unmatched junction bases: 4. CDR3 length equals 14 residues. The CDR3 nucleotides read TGTGCCAGCAGTAGGAGCGGGGTCTACAATGAGCAGTTCTTC. This encodes CASSRSGVYNEQFF.

This sequence joins TRBV7-2 and TRBJ2-7; D might be TRBD1 (5 bases). The CDR3 consists of 15 residues. CDR1 SGHTA and CDR2 FQGNSA come from the germline V gene. Deletions cut 1 base from V and 0 bases from J, with 10 bases between. Here the CDR3 DNA reads TGTGCCAGCAGCTTAGTCTTCGACAGCTCCTACGAGCAGTACTTC. The encoded protein is CASSLVFDSSYEQYF.